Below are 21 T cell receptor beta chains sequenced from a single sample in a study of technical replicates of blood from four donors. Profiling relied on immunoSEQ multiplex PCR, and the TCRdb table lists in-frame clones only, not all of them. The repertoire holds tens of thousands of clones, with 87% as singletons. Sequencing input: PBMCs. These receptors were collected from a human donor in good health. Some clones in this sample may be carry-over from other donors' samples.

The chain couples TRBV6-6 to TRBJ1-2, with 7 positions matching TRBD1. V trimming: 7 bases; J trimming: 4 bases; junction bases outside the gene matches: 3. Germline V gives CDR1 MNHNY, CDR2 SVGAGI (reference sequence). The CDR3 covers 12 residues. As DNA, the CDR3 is TGTGCCAGCAAGGGGGCTGTCTATGGCTACACCTTC. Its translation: CASKGAVYGYTF.

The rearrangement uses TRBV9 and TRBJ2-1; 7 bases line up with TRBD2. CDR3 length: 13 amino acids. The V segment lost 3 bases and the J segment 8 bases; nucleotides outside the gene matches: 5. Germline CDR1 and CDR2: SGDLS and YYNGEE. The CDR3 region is CASSERDRDEQFF. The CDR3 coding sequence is TGTGCCAGCAGCGAGCGGGATAGAGATGAGCAGTTCTTC.

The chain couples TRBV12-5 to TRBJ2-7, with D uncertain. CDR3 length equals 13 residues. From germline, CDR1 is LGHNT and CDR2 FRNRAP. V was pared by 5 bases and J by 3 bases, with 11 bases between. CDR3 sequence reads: CASGNGIFYEQYF. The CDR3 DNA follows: TGTGCTAGTGGTAACGGTATTTTCTACGAGCAGTACTTC.

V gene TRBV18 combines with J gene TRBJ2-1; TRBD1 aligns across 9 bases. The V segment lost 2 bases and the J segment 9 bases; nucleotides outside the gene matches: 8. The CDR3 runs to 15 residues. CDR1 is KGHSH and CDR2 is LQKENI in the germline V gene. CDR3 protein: CASSPSGQGSGEQFF. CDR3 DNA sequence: TGTGCCAGCTCACCATCGGGACAGGGTAGTGGTGAGCAGTTCTTC.

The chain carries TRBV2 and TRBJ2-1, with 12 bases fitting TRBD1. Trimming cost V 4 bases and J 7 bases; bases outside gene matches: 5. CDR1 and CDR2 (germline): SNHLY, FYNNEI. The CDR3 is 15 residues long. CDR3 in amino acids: CASSGGQGARNEQFF. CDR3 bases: TGTGCCAGCAGTGGGGGACAGGGGGCAAGGAATGAGCAGTTCTTC. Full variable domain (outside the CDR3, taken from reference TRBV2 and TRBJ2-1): EPEVTQTPSHQVTQMGQEVILRCVPISNHLYFYWYRQILGQKVEFLVSFYNNEISEKSEIFDDQFSVERPDGSNFTLKIRSTKLEDSAMYFCASSGGQGARNEQFFGPGTRLTVL.

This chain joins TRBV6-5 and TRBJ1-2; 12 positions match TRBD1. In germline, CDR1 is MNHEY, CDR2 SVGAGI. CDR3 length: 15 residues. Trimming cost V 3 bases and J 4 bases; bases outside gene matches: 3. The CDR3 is CASSYGTGGVYGYTF. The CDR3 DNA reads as TGTGCCAGCAGTTATGGGACAGGGGGCGTCTATGGCTACACCTTC.

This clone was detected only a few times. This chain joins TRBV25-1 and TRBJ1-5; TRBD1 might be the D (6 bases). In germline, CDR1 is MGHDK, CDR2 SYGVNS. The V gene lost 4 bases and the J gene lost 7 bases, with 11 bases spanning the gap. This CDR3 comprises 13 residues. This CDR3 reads CASSGTGLQPQHF. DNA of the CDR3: TGTGCCAGCAGTGGAACAGGGCTCCAGCCCCAGCATTTT.

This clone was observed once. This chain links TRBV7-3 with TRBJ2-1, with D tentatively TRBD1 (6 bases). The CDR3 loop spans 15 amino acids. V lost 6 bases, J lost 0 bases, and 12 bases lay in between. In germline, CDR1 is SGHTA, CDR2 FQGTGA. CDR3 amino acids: CASSLGASSYNEQFF. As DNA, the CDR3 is TGTGCCAGCAGTTTGGGGGCTAGCTCCTACAATGAGCAGTTCTTC.

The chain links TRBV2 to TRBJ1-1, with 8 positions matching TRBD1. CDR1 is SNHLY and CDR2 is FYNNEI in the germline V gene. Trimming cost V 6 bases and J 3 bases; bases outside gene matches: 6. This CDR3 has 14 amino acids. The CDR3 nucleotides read TGTGCCAGCAGAAGTGACAGGGGATACACTGAAGCTTTCTTT. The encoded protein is CASRSDRGYTEAFF.

In DNA form, the CDR3 reads TGTGCCAGCAGCTGGGACAGGGCGGCCACTGAAGCTTTCTTT. Translation gives CASSWDRAATEAFF. This chain uses TRBV7-9 with TRBJ1-1; 9 bases map to TRBD1. Germline-derived CDR1 and CDR2 are SEHNR and FQNEAQ (reference sequence). This CDR3 has 14 amino acids. V dropped 4 bases and J dropped 4; count of bases not matched to a gene: 4. The full variable domain, with the rest looked up from reference TRBV7-9 and TRBJ1-1, is DTGVSQNPRHKITKRGQNVTFRCDPISEHNRLYWYRQTLGQGPEFLTYFQNEAQLEKSRLLSDRFSAERPKGSFSTLEIQRTEQGDSAMYLCASSWDRAATEAFFGQGTRLTVV.

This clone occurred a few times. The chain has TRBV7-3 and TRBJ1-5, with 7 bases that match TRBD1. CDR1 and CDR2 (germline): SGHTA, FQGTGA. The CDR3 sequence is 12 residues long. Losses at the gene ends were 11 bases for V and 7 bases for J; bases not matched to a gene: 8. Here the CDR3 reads CAGGQLEQPQHF. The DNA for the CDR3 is TGTGCCGGGGGACAGCTCGAACAGCCCCAGCATTTT.

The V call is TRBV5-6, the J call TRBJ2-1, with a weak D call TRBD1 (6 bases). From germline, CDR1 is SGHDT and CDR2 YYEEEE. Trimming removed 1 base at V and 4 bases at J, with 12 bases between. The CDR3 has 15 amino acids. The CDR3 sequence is CASSLLDRYYNEQFF. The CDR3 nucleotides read TGTGCCAGCAGCTTGTTGGACAGATATTACAATGAGCAGTTCTTC.

The CDR3 region is CASSLGQASGNTIYF. The CDR3 nucleotides read TGTGCCAGCAGCCTTGGACAAGCCTCTGGAAACACCATATATTTT. J is TRBJ1-3 and V is TRBV5-8; D is possibly TRBD1 (5 bases). The CDR3 runs 15 residues. Trimming removed 4 bases at V and 0 bases at J, with 11 bases between. The germline gives CDR1 SGHTS, CDR2 YDEGEE.

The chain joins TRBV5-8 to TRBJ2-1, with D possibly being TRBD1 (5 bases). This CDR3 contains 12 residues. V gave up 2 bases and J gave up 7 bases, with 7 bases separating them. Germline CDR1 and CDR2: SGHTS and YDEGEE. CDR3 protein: CASSLGVNEQFF. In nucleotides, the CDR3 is TGTGCCAGCAGCTTAGGGGTGAATGAGCAGTTCTTC.

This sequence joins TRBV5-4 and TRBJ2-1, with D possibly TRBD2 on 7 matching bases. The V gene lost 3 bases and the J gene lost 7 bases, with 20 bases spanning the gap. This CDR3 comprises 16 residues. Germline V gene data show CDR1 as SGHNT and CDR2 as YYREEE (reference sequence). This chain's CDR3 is CASSWGGAGASNEQFF. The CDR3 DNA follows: TGTGCCAGCAGCTGGGGTGGTGCGGGGGCTTCTAATGAGCAGTTCTTC.

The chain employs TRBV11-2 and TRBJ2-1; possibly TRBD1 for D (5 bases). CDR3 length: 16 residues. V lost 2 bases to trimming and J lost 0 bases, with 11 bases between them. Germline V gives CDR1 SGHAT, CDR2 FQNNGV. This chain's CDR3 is CASSLTGDSSYNEQFF. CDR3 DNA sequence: TGTGCCAGCAGCTTAACAGGTGATAGCTCCTACAATGAGCAGTTCTTC.

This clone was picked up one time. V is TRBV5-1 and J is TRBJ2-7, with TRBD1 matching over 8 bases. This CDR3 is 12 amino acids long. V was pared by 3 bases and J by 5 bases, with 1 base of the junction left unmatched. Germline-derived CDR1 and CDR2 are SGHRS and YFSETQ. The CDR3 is CASSSTGDEQYF. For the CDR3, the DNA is TGCGCCAGCAGCTCGACAGGGGACGAGCAGTACTTC. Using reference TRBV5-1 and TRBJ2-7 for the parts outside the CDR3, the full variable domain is KAGVTQTPRYLIKTRGQQVTLSCSPISGHRSVSWYQQTPGQGLQFLFEYFSETQRNKGNFPGRFSGRQFSNSRSEMNVSTLELGDSALYLCASSSTGDEQYFGPGTRLTVT.

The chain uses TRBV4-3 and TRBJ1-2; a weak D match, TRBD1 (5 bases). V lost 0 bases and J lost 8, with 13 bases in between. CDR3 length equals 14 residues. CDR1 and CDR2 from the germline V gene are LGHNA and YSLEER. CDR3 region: CASSQEGRASGYTF. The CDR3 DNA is TGCGCCAGCAGCCAAGAAGGCAGGGCGAGCGGCTACACCTTC.

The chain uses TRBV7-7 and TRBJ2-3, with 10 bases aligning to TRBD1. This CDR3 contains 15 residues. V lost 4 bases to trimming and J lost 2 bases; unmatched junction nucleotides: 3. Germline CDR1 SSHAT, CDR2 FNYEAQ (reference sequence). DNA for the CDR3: TGTGCCAGCAGCTCGGGACAGGGGATCACAGATACGCAGTATTTT. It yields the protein CASSSGQGITDTQYF.

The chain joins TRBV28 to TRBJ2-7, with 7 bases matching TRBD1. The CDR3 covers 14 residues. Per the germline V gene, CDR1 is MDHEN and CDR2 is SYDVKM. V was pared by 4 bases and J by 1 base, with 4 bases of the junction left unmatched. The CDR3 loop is CASSSSGQSYEQYF. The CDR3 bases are TGTGCCAGCAGTTCATCGGGACAGTCCTACGAGCAGTACTTC.

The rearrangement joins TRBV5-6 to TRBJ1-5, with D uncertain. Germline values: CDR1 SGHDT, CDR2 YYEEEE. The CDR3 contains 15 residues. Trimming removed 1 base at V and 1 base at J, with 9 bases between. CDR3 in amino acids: CASSLRQTSNQPQHF. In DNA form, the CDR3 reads TGTGCCAGCAGCTTGCGGCAGACAAGCAATCAGCCCCAGCATTTT.